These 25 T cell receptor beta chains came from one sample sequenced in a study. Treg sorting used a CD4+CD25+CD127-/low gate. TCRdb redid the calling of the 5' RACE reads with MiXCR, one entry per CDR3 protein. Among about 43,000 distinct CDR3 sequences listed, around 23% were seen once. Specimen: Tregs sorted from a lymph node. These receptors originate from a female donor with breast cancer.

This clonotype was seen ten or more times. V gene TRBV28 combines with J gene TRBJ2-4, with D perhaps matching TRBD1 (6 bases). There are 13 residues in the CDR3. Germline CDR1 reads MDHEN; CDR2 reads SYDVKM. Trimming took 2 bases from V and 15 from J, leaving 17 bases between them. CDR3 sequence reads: CASSLSAQGLGYF. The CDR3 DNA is TGTGCCAGCAGTTTAAGCGCACAGGGATTGGGGTACTTC. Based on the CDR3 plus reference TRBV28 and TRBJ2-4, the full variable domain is DVKVTQSSRYLVKRTGEKVFLECVQDMDHENMFWYRQDPGLGLRLIYFSYDVKMKEKGDIPEGYSVSREKKERFSLILESASTNQTSMYLCASSLSAQGLGYFGAGTRLSVL.

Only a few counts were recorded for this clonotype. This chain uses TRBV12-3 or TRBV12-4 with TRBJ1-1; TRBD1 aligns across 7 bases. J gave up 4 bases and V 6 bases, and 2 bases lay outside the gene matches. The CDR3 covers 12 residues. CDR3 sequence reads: CASRRGPTEAFF. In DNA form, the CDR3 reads TGTGCCAGCAGGAGGGGGCCCACTGAAGCTTTCTTT.

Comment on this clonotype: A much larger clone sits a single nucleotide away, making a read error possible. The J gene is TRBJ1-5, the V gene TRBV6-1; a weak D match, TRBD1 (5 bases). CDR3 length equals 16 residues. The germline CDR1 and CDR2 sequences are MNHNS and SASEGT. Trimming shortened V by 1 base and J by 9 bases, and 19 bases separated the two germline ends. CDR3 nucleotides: TGTGCCAGCAGTGAAGTCAGGGCCACGATGTGGCGGCCCCAGCATTTT. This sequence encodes CASSEVRATMWRPQHF.

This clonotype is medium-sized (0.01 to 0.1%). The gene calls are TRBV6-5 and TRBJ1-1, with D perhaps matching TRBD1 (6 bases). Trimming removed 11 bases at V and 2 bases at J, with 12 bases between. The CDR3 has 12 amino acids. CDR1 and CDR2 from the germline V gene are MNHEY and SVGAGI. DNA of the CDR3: TGTGCCTCAGGGGAATTTAACACTGAAGCTTTCTTT. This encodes CASGEFNTEAFF.

CDR3 loop: CASSYSNTGELFF. The CDR3 coding sequence is TGTGCCAGCAGTTACTCTAACACCGGGGAGCTGTTTTTT. The chain employs TRBV6-2 or TRBV6-3 and TRBJ2-2; no clear D gene. Trimming pared 0 bases from V and 2 bases from J, leaving 1 base between. From germline, CDR1 is MNHEY and CDR2 SVGEGT. There are 13 residues in the CDR3.

CDR3 in amino acids: CASNSQDRAGTEAFF. The CDR3 DNA reads TGTGCCAGCAACTCCCAGGACAGGGCAGGCACTGAAGCTTTCTTT. This chain joins TRBV7-9 and TRBJ1-1; TRBD1 matches at 8 bases. The CDR3 runs to 15 residues. V shed 7 bases and J 4 bases; nucleotides not matched to a gene: 11. Germline CDR1 and CDR2: SEHNR and FQNEAQ (reference sequence).

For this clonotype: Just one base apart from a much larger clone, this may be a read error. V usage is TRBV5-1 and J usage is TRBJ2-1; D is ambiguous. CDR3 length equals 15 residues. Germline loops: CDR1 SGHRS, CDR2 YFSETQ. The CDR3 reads CAGSFSSNYEGEQFF. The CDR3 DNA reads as TGCGCCGGCAGCTTTTCCTCAAATTATGAAGGGGAGCAGTTCTTC.

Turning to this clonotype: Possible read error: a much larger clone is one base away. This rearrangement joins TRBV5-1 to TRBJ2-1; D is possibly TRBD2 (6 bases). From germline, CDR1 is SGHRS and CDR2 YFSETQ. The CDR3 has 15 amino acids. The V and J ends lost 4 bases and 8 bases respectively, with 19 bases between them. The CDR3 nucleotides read TGCGCCAGCAGCAAAGCGAGCGGGCCTTACGATGAGCAGTTCTTC. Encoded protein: CASSKASGPYDEQFF. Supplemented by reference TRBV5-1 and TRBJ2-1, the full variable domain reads KAGVTQTPRYLIKTRGQQVTLSCSPISGHRSVSWYQQTPGQGLQFLFEYFSETQRNKGNFPGRFSGRQFSNSRSEMNVSTLELGDSALYLCASSKASGPYDEQFFGPGTRLTVL.

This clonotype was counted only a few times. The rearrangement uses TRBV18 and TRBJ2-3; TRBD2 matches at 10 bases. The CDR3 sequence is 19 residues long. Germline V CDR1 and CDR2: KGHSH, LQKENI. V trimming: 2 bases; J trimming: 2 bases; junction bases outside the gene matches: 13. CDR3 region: CASSPYKLAGGRYTDTQYF. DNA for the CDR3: TGTGCCAGCTCACCATACAAATTAGCGGGAGGCCGGTACACAGATACGCAGTATTTT. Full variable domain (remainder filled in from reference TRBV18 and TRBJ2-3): NAGVMQNPRHLVRRRGQEARLRCSPMKGHSHVYWYRQLPEEGLKFMVYLQKENIIDESGMPKERFSAEFPKEGPSILRIQQVVRGDSAAYFCASSPYKLAGGRYTDTQYFGPGTRLTVL.

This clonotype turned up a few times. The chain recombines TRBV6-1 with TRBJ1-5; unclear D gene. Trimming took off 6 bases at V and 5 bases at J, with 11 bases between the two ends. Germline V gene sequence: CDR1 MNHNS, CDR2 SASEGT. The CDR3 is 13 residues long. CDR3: CASSETGHQPQHF. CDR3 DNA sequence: TGTGCCAGCAGCGAAACGGGCCATCAGCCCCAGCATTTT.

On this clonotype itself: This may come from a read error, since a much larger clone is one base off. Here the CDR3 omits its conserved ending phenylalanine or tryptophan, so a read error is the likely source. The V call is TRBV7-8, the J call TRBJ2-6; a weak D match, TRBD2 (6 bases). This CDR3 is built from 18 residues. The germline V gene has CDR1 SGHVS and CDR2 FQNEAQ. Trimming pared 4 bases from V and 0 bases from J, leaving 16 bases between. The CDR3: CASSWSGLDFSGANVLTL. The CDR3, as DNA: TGTGCCAGCAGCTGGTCGGGACTCGACTTCTCTGGGGCCAACGTCCTGACTCTC.

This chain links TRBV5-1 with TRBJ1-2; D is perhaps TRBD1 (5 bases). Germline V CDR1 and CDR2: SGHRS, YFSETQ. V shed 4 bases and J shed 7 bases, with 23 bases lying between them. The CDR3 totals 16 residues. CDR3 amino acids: CASSEAQQGAKGGYTF. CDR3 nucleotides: TGCGCCAGCAGCGAAGCCCAGCAGGGAGCTAAGGGTGGCTACACCTTC. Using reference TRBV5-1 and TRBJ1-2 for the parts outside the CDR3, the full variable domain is KAGVTQTPRYLIKTRGQQVTLSCSPISGHRSVSWYQQTPGQGLQFLFEYFSETQRNKGNFPGRFSGRQFSNSRSEMNVSTLELGDSALYLCASSEAQQGAKGGYTFGSGTRLTVV.

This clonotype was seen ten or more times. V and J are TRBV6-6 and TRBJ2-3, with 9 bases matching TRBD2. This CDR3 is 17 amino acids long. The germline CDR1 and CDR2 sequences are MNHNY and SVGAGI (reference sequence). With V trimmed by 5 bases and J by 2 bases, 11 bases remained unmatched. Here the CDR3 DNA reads TGTGCCAGCAGTGATGAGGTTTTAGCGGGGGCCACAGATACGCAGTATTTT. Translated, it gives CASSDEVLAGATDTQYF.

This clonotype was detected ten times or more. DNA of the CDR3: TGCAGCGTTCGGACTAGTCTGTACAATGAGCAGTTCTTC. Protein sequence: CSVRTSLYNEQFF. The chain carries TRBV29-1 and TRBJ2-1; 7 bases are a match to TRBD2. J lost 4 bases, V lost 5 bases, and 5 bases had no gene match. The CDR3 is 13 amino acids. CDR1 and CDR2 (germline): SQVTM, ANQGSEA.

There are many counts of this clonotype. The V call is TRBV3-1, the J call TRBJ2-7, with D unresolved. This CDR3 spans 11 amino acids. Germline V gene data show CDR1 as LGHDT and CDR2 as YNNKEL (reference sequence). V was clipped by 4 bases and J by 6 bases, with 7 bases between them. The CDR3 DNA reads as TGTGCCAGCAGCCTCCATAGCGAGCAGTACTTC. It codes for CASSLHSEQYF.

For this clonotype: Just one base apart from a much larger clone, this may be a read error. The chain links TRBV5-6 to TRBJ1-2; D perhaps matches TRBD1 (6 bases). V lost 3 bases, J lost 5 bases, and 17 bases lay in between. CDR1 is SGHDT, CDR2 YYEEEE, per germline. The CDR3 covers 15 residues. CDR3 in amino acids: CASSSDSSFTYGYTF. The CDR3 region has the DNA TGTGCCAGCAGCTCGGACAGTTCTTTCACATATGGCTACACCTTC.

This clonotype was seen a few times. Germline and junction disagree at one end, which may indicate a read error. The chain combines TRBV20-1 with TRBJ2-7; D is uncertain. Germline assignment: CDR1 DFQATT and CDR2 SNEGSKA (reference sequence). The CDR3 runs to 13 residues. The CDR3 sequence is CSARVPVSYERYF. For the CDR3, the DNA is TGCAGTGCTAGAGTACCAGTCTCCTACGAGCGGTACTTC.

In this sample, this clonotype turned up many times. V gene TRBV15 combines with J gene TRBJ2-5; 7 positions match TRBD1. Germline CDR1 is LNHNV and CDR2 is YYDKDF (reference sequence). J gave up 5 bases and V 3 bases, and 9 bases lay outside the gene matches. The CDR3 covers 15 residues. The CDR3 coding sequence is TGTGCCACCAGCAGCGACGTGACAGGGCGGGAGACCCAGTACTTC. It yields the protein CATSSDVTGRETQYF.

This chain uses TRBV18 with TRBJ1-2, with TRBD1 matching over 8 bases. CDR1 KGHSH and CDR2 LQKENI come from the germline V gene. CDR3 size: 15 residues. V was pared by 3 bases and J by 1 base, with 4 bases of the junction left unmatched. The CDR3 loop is CASSPDRGNNYGYTF. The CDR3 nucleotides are TGTGCCAGCTCACCCGACAGGGGAAATAACTATGGCTACACCTTC. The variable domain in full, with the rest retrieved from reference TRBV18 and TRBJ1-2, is NAGVMQNPRHLVRRRGQEARLRCSPMKGHSHVYWYRQLPEEGLKFMVYLQKENIIDESGMPKERFSAEFPKEGPSILRIQQVVRGDSAAYFCASSPDRGNNYGYTFGSGTRLTVV.

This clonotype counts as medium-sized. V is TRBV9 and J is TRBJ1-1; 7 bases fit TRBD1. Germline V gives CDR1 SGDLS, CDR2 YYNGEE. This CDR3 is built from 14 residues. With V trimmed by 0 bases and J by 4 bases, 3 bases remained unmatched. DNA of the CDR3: TGTGCCAGCAGCGTAGTCGCAGGGGGCACTGAAGCTTTCTTT. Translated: CASSVVAGGTEAFF.

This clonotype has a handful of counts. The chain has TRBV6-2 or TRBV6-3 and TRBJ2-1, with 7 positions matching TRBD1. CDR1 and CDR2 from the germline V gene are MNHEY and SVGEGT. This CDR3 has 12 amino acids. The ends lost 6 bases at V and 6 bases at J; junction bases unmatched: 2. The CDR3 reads CASSYRGNEQFF. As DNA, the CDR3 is TGTGCCAGCAGCTACAGGGGCAATGAGCAGTTCTTC.

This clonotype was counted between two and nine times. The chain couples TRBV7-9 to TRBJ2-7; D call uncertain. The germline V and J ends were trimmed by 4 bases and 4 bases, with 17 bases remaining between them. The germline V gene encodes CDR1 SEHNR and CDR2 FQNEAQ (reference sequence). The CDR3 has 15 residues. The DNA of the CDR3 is TGTGCCAGCAGCTCGCCTTCTGGATACCCTTACGAGCAGTACTTC. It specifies CASSSPSGYPYEQYF.

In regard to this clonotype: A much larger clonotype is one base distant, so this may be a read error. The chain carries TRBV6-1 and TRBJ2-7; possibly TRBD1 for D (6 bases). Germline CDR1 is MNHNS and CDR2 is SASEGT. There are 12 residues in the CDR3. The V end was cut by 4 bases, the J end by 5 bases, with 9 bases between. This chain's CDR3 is CASSVWGHEQYF. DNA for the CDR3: TGTGCCAGCAGTGTATGGGGGCACGAGCAGTACTTC.

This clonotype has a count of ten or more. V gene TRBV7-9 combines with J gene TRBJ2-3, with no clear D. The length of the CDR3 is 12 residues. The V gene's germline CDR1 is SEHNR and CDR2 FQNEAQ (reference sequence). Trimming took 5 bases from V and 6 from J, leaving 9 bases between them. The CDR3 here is CASSPEADTQYF. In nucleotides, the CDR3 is TGTGCCAGCAGCCCCGAGGCTGATACGCAGTATTTT. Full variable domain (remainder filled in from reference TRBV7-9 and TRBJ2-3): DTGVSQNPRHKITKRGQNVTFRCDPISEHNRLYWYRQTLGQGPEFLTYFQNEAQLEKSRLLSDRFSAERPKGSFSTLEIQRTEQGDSAMYLCASSPEADTQYFGPGTRLTVL.

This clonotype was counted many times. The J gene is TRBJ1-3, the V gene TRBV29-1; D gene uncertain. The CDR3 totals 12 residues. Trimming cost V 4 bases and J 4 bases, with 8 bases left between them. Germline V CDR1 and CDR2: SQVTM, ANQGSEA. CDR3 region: CSVVMEGNTIYF. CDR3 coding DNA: TGCAGCGTTGTGATGGAAGGAAACACCATATATTTT.